This passage covers 29 T cell receptor beta chains from one sample sequenced in a study of a mutant IDH1 vaccine in newly diagnosed glioma. The time point is: week 11, during vaccination. All doses held 300 ug of mutant IDH1 20-mer peptide, with topical imiquimod. The assay was immunoSEQ multiplex PCR, and TCRdb's table has in-frame clones only and misses some. In the table there are about 52,000 clones, about 91% of which are singletons. No antigen has been identified for these receptors. The sample in question was PBMCs, obtained from a glioma patient whose treatment included an IDH1 peptide vaccine. These receptors were collected from a man aged 50 to 59 with glioma.

The chain joins TRBV7-9 to TRBJ1-2; D uncertain. Trimming removed 1 base at V and 2 bases at J, with 5 bases between. This CDR3 spans 13 amino acids. CDR1 and CDR2 (germline): SEHNR, FQNEAQ (reference sequence). Here the CDR3 DNA reads TGTGCCAGCAGCTTAGACCCAAACTATGGCTACACCTTC. This gives the protein CASSLDPNYGYTF.

The chain uses TRBV7-9 and TRBJ2-1; D is uncertain. V was shortened by 1 base and J by 12 bases, with 10 bases between the two germline ends. Germline V CDR1 and CDR2: SEHNR, FQNEAQ (reference sequence). The CDR3 length is 12 residues. CDR3 in amino acids: CASSLDLQGQFF. CDR3 DNA: TGTGCCAGCAGCTTAGATCTGCAAGGGCAGTTCTTC.

The CDR3 DNA reads TGTGCCAGCAGTTTACGGAGACAGGGGCAACAGTACTTC. Protein sequence: CASSLRRQGQQYF. This chain uses TRBV28 with TRBJ2-7; 8 bases are a match to TRBD1. The trim removed 2 bases at V and 10 bases at J, leaving 7 bases unmatched. The CDR3 runs to 13 residues. Germline-derived CDR1 and CDR2 are MDHEN and SYDVKM. Full variable domain (remainder filled in from reference TRBV28 and TRBJ2-7): DVKVTQSSRYLVKRTGEKVFLECVQDMDHENMFWYRQDPGLGLRLIYFSYDVKMKEKGDIPEGYSVSREKKERFSLILESASTNQTSMYLCASSLRRQGQQYFGPGTRLTVT.

The rearrangement joins TRBV27 to TRBJ1-1; no reliable D call. The CDR3 consists of 15 residues. V was trimmed by 5 bases and J by 4 bases, leaving 17 bases between them. The germline gives CDR1 MNHEY, CDR2 SMNVEV (reference sequence). This chain's CDR3 is CASSPYPSLGTEAFF. CDR3 nucleotides: TGTGCCAGCAGTCCTTACCCATCACTGGGCACTGAAGCTTTCTTT.

V usage is TRBV4-3 and J usage is TRBJ2-6; TRBD2 matches 12 bases. V dropped 4 bases and J dropped 1; count of bases not matched to a gene: 8. Germline loops: CDR1 LGHNA, CDR2 YSLEER. This CDR3 region has 19 residues. The CDR3 is CASSPRTSGAPSGANVLTF. The CDR3 DNA is TGCGCCAGCAGCCCAAGGACTAGCGGGGCCCCGTCTGGGGCCAACGTCCTGACTTTC.

This chain links TRBV7-2 with TRBJ2-2, with no clear D. Germline CDR1 SGHTA, CDR2 FQGNSA. Trimming cost V 4 bases and J 0 bases, with 9 bases left between them. The CDR3 length is 15 residues. The CDR3, as DNA: TGTGCCAGCAGCTATCAGGCTCCGAACACCGGGGAGCTGTTTTTT. Protein product: CASSYQAPNTGELFF.

A remark on this clone: One junction end does not reproduce the germline sequence, and a read error may be involved. V is TRBV5-6 and J is TRBJ1-2; the D gene is possibly TRBD1 (6 bases). Germline V gene lookup returns CDR1 SGHDT and CDR2 YYEEEE. This CDR3 region has 12 residues. The CDR3 DNA follows: TGTGCCAGCAGCTTGGGATCTGACCGGGGGCCCTTC. It is translated as CASSLGSDRGPF.

This clone was counted a few times. The chain has TRBV5-5 and TRBJ2-5; tentative D call: TRBD1 (5 bases). This CDR3 region has 14 residues. Per the germline V gene, CDR1 is SGHKS and CDR2 is YYEKEE (reference sequence). V was clipped by 6 bases and J by 2 bases, with 14 bases between them. The DNA for the CDR3 is TGTGCCAGCACCCTGGTGCAGGGACAAGAGACCCAGTACTTC. It is translated as CASTLVQGQETQYF. Full variable domain (missing parts from reference TRBV5-5 and TRBJ2-5): DAGVTQSPTHLIKTRGQQVTLRCSPISGHKSVSWYQQVLGQGPQFIFQYYEKEERGRGNFPDRFSARQFPNYSSELNVNALLLGDSALYLCASTLVQGQETQYFGPGTRLLVL.

This chain connects TRBV27 to TRBJ2-7; unclear D gene. Trimming took 3 bases from V and 7 from J, leaving 7 bases between them. Looked up from germline, CDR1 is MNHEY and CDR2 is SMNVEV (reference sequence). CDR3 length equals 11 residues. The CDR3 nucleotides are TGTGCCAGCAGTTTTCTGAGTGAGCAGTACTTC. Its translation is CASSFLSEQYF.

The chain recombines TRBV6-5 with TRBJ2-1, with 8 positions matching TRBD1. CDR1 is MNHEY and CDR2 is SVGAGI in the germline V gene. With V trimmed by 2 bases and J by 1 base, 4 bases remained unmatched. The CDR3 is 16 amino acids. CDR3 protein: CASSYRQGRSYNEQFF. Here the CDR3 DNA reads TGTGCCAGCAGTTACCGACAGGGGCGATCCTACAATGAGCAGTTCTTC.

The chain carries TRBV7-9 and TRBJ2-7; D unresolved. V lost 4 bases and J 3 bases, leaving 10 bases between the germline ends. The CDR3 runs 13 residues. Germline V CDR1 and CDR2: SEHNR, FQNEAQ (reference sequence). The CDR3 sequence is CASSSPGRYEQYF. CDR3 in DNA: TGTGCCAGCAGCTCCCCCGGGCGCTACGAGCAGTACTTC.

The J gene is TRBJ2-3, the V gene TRBV30; 7 bases are a match to TRBD2. This CDR3 is 16 amino acids long. With 3 bases clipped from V and 4 bases from J, the junction kept 13 bases outside the gene matches. Germline V lookup: CDR1 GTSNPN, CDR2 SVGIG (reference sequence). The CDR3, as DNA: TGTGCCTGGAGGCAAACGGGACTGGGGAGGGCAGATACGCAGTATTTT. It is translated as CAWRQTGLGRADTQYF.

Comments on this clone: One end of the junction varies from germline; a read error may be responsible. The chain combines TRBV7-7 with TRBJ2-2; no definite D call. CDR1 and CDR2 (germline): SSHAT, FNYEAQ (reference sequence). This CDR3 has 13 amino acids. The DNA for the CDR3 is TGTGCTAGCAGCGAGTTTAGAACCGGGGAGCTGTTTTTT. This codes for CASSEFRTGELFF.

V usage is TRBV6-5 and J usage is TRBJ1-2; 8 bases align to TRBD1. Germline V CDR1 and CDR2: MNHEY, SVGAGI. CDR3 length equals 14 residues. Trimming took 8 bases from V and 3 from J; bases not matched to a gene: 8. CDR3 DNA sequence: TGTGCCAGCGGTAGAAACAGGGGGGACTATGGCTACACCTTC. Its translation: CASGRNRGDYGYTF.

The chain has TRBV29-1 and TRBJ1-1; tentative D call: TRBD1 (5 bases). V gave up 4 bases and J gave up 1 base, with 7 bases separating them. The CDR3 sequence is 12 residues long. Looked up from germline, CDR1 is SQVTM and CDR2 is ANQGSEA. CDR3 sequence: CSVGRGNTEAFF. The CDR3 DNA reads TGCAGCGTTGGGAGGGGGAACACTGAAGCTTTCTTT. The whole variable domain, filled in from reference TRBV29-1 and TRBJ1-1, reads SAVISQKPSRDICQRGTSLTIQCQVDSQVTMMFWYRQQPGQSLTLIATANQGSEATYESGFVIDKFPISRPNLTFSTLTVSNMSPEDSSIYLCSVGRGNTEAFFGQGTRLTVV.

A few counts support this clone. The chain links TRBV6-1 to TRBJ1-5; D is possibly TRBD1 (5 bases). Per the germline V gene, CDR1 is MNHNS and CDR2 is SASEGT. This CDR3 has 13 residues. CDR3: CAISGLGNQPQHF. The CDR3 nucleotides are TGTGCGATTTCGGGGCTAGGCAATCAGCCCCAGCATTTT.

This clone was observed a single time. The CDR3 region has the DNA TGTGCCAGCAGCCGTGGGGGGTCAGGTTACTACGAGCAGTACTTC. This codes for CASSRGGSGYYEQYF. The chain combines TRBV7-9 with TRBJ2-7; tentatively, D is TRBD2 (6 bases). CDR3 length equals 15 residues. The ends were cut back, 5 bases at V and 3 bases at J, with 17 bases in the middle. Germline CDR1 reads SEHNR; CDR2 reads FQNEAQ (reference sequence).

J is TRBJ1-2 and V is TRBV4-3; D is uncertain. The CDR3 is 14 amino acids. Per the germline V gene, CDR1 is LGHNA and CDR2 is YSLEER. The V and J ends lost 1 base and 4 bases respectively, with 10 bases between them. The DNA for the CDR3 is TGCGCCAGCAGCCAAGTACGGGAGGGCTATGGCTACACCTTC. It translates to CASSQVREGYGYTF.

The chain links TRBV4-2 to TRBJ2-7; possible D gene TRBD2, 6 bases. This CDR3 has 17 residues. V was trimmed by 0 bases and J by 4 bases, leaving 19 bases between them. In germline, CDR1 is LGHNA, CDR2 YNFKEQ. CDR3 nucleotide sequence: TGTGCCAGCAGCCAAGAAGTGAGGCTAGCGAGTTGGTACGAGCAGTACTTC. This encodes CASSQEVRLASWYEQYF.

This chain uses TRBV28 with TRBJ2-3; D is unclear. The germline V and J ends were trimmed by 5 bases and 2 bases, with 8 bases remaining between them. The CDR3 has 13 residues. Germline CDR1 MDHEN, CDR2 SYDVKM. CDR3: CASSPRTTDTQYF. The CDR3 coding sequence is TGTGCCAGCAGTCCCCGGACCACAGATACGCAGTATTTT.

V usage is TRBV6-4 and J usage is TRBJ2-2; TRBD1 is a possible D gene (6 bases). The CDR3 consists of 13 residues. Per the germline V gene, CDR1 is MRHNA and CDR2 is SNTAGT. Trimming took 6 bases from V and 6 from J, leaving 11 bases between them. Here the CDR3 DNA reads TGTGCCAGCAGGACAGGAGAAGCCGGGGAGCTGTTTTTT. This sequence encodes CASRTGEAGELFF.

The rearrangement uses TRBV28 and TRBJ2-7; maybe TRBD1 (7 bases). The CDR3 runs 13 residues. Germline lookup yields CDR1 MDHEN and CDR2 SYDVKM. The ends were cut back, 9 bases at V and 6 bases at J, with 18 bases in the middle. CDR3 residues: CASEGGQLSEQYF. CDR3 DNA sequence: TGTGCCAGTGAGGGGGGACAGCTATCCGAGCAGTACTTC.

The J gene is TRBJ2-1, the V gene TRBV6-4; D unclear. This CDR3 contains 13 residues. V lost 3 bases to trimming and J lost 5 bases, with 8 bases between them. Germline V gene sequence: CDR1 MRHNA, CDR2 SNTAGT. In nucleotides, the CDR3 is TGTGCCAGCAGTGAGAGCGTAAACAATGAGCAGTTCTTC. Residues: CASSESVNNEQFF.

The chain recombines TRBV6-6 with TRBJ1-5; 8 nucleotides align to TRBD1. Per the germline V gene, CDR1 is MNHNY and CDR2 is SVGAGI (reference sequence). V lost 7 bases, J lost 0 bases, and 8 bases stayed unmatched. The CDR3 sequence is 16 residues long. CDR3 loop: CASTGGTGYSNQPQHF. In DNA, the CDR3 is TGTGCCAGCACCGGGGGGACAGGCTATAGCAATCAGCCCCAGCATTTT.

V usage is TRBV13 and J usage is TRBJ1-1; 8 nucleotides match TRBD1. The J segment lost 0 bases and the V segment lost 5 bases, leaving 8 bases of the junction unmatched. The CDR3 loop spans 16 amino acids. From germline, CDR1 is PRHDT and CDR2 FYEKMQ (reference sequence). The CDR3 here is CASSLGRGRMNTEAFF. CDR3 DNA sequence: TGTGCCAGCAGCCTCGGCAGGGGGCGGATGAACACTGAAGCTTTCTTT.

Here the CDR3 reads CASSPTGDQPQHF. As DNA, the CDR3 is TGTGCCAGCAGCCCGACAGGGGATCAGCCCCAGCATTTT. V and J are TRBV7-9 and TRBJ1-5, with 8 bases identical to TRBD1. The CDR3 totals 13 residues. Germline CDR1 and CDR2: SEHNR and FQNEAQ (reference sequence). The trim removed 5 bases at V and 5 bases at J, leaving 2 bases unmatched.

This clone has a single count. The V and J genes are TRBV9 and TRBJ2-1; 10 nucleotides line up with TRBD1. Germline V CDR1 and CDR2: SGDLS, YYNGEE. Losses at the gene ends were 0 bases for V and 4 bases for J; bases not matched to a gene: 1. CDR3 length: 15 residues. The CDR3 protein is CASSVGQGAYNEQFF. The CDR3 DNA sequence: TGTGCCAGCAGCGTAGGACAGGGGGCGTACAATGAGCAGTTCTTC.

This sequence joins TRBV2 and TRBJ2-3; D possibly corresponds to TRBD2 (7 bases). The V gene's germline CDR1 is SNHLY and CDR2 FYNNEI. The CDR3 has 15 amino acids. V lost 4 bases and J 3 bases, leaving 14 bases between the germline ends. The CDR3 reads CASSAIRGGTDTQYF. The CDR3 DNA reads as TGTGCCAGCAGTGCCATCAGGGGAGGGACAGATACGCAGTATTTT. Supplemented by reference TRBV2 and TRBJ2-3, the full variable domain reads EPEVTQTPSHQVTQMGQEVILRCVPISNHLYFYWYRQILGQKVEFLVSFYNNEISEKSEIFDDQFSVERPDGSNFTLKIRSTKLEDSAMYFCASSAIRGGTDTQYFGPGTRLTVL.

The genes are TRBV7-9 and TRBJ2-7; D unresolved. There are 15 residues in the CDR3. Looked up from germline, CDR1 is SEHNR and CDR2 is FQNEAQ (reference sequence). V was shortened by 1 base and J by 4 bases, with 14 bases between the two germline ends. Here the CDR3 DNA reads TGTGCCAGCAGCTTAGGTCAAGGCAGGAGATACGAGCAGTACTTC. Its protein product is CASSLGQGRRYEQYF.